One sample yielded the 10 T cell receptor beta chains listed below, sequenced in a study of OX40 agonist ivuxolimab in advanced cancers. The data were produced by immunoSEQ multiplex PCR, yet TCRdb's version contains in-frame clones alone and is incomplete. The sample carries about 61,000 clones, around four fifths recorded once. This material consisted of CD4+ or CD8+ T cells sorted from blood, taken in a trial of the OX40 agonist ivuxolimab. The receptors stem from an adult with an advanced solid tumor such as melanoma, head and neck, liver or kidney cancer.

Only one count was recorded for this clone. This chain uses TRBV7-9 with TRBJ2-2; TRBD2 aligns across 9 bases. Germline CDR1 is SEHNR and CDR2 is FQNEAQ (reference sequence). Trimming at V came to 7 bases and at J to 4 bases, leaving 13 bases not matched to a gene. The CDR3 spans 17 residues. CDR3 amino acids: CASINSGGLSITGELFF. The DNA of the CDR3 is TGTGCCAGCATCAACAGCGGGGGGCTATCAATCACCGGGGAGCTGTTTTTT.

The chain combines TRBV10-3 with TRBJ2-5; D gene ambiguous. With 3 bases removed from V and 0 bases from J, the gap between germline ends came to 5 bases. The V gene's germline CDR1 is ENHRY and CDR2 SYGVKD. CDR3 length: 13 residues. The CDR3 is CAISERYQETQYF. The CDR3 DNA reads TGTGCCATCAGTGAAAGGTACCAAGAGACCCAGTACTTC.

The chain recombines TRBV5-6 with TRBJ1-2; perhaps TRBD1 as D (6 bases). V gave up 0 bases and J gave up 6 bases, with 9 bases separating them. CDR1 is SGHDT and CDR2 is YYEEEE in the germline V gene. The CDR3 consists of 13 residues. This CDR3 reads CASSLAGVHGYTF. The CDR3 nucleotides are TGTGCCAGCAGCTTGGCAGGGGTCCATGGCTACACCTTC.

The gene calls are TRBV10-3 and TRBJ2-7, with 9 bases lining up with TRBD2. The CDR3 loop spans 14 amino acids. CDR1 and CDR2 from the germline V gene are ENHRY and SYGVKD. Trimming cost V 5 bases and J 2 bases; bases outside gene matches: 4. DNA of the CDR3: TGTGCCATCAGTTTAGCGGGGGCCCCCTACGAGCAGTACTTC. Its translation: CAISLAGAPYEQYF.

This clone was seen just once. The chain links TRBV9 to TRBJ2-7; no clear D gene. The CDR3 runs to 14 residues. Germline V gene data show CDR1 as SGDLS and CDR2 as YYNGEE. Trimming pared 0 bases from V and 0 bases from J, leaving 7 bases between. The CDR3 DNA reads as TGTGCCAGCAGCGTAGACGTCAACTCCTACGAGCAGTACTTC. Its translation: CASSVDVNSYEQYF.

This chain uses TRBV14 with TRBJ2-3; weak D call: TRBD2 (6 bases). V was trimmed by 1 base and J by 12 bases, leaving 23 bases between them. Germline V gene sequence: CDR1 SGHDN, CDR2 FVKESK. There are 16 residues in the CDR3. The CDR3 DNA follows: TGTGCCAGCAGCCAAGGTGGAGGGTTCAACATTCGGGCACAGTATTTT. Its protein is CASSQGGGFNIRAQYF.

By share, this clone counts as medium-sized. The rearrangement links TRBV1 to TRBJ1-5; TRBD1 is taken as the D call from the table, unchecked against the DNA. TRBV1 is designated a pseudogene. The CDR3 contains 13 residues. The DNA of the CDR3 is TGCACCAGCAGCCCACAGGGGAGGCAGCCCCAGCATTTT. Translating it yields CTSSPQGRQPQHF.

The rearrangement uses TRBV6-1 and TRBJ1-1; D is unclear. There are 12 residues in the CDR3. The V end lost 10 bases, the J end lost 4 bases, and 13 bases lay between the germline ends. The germline gives CDR1 MNHNS, CDR2 SASEGT. This chain's CDR3 is CAISSGVTEAFF. The CDR3 DNA sequence: TGTGCCATATCTTCAGGCGTCACTGAAGCTTTCTTT.

The rearrangement joins TRBV12-5 to TRBJ2-1; 8 positions match TRBD2. CDR1 and CDR2 (germline): LGHNT, FRNRAP. J lost 7 bases, V lost 5 bases, and 10 bases had no gene match. The CDR3 totals 15 residues. The CDR3 coding sequence is TGTGCTAGTGGTCTGGGACTAGACGAGGGTAATGAGCAGTTCTTC. It codes for CASGLGLDEGNEQFF.

The V gene is TRBV5-4, the J gene TRBJ1-6; the D is unclear. This CDR3 is built from 15 residues. Deletions cut 5 bases from V and 5 bases from J, with 14 bases between. The germline gives CDR1 SGHNT, CDR2 YYREEE (reference sequence). CDR3 DNA: TGTGCCAGCAGTCTAAATGGGCCGGATAATTCACCCCTCCACTTT. Translated, it gives CASSLNGPDNSPLHF.